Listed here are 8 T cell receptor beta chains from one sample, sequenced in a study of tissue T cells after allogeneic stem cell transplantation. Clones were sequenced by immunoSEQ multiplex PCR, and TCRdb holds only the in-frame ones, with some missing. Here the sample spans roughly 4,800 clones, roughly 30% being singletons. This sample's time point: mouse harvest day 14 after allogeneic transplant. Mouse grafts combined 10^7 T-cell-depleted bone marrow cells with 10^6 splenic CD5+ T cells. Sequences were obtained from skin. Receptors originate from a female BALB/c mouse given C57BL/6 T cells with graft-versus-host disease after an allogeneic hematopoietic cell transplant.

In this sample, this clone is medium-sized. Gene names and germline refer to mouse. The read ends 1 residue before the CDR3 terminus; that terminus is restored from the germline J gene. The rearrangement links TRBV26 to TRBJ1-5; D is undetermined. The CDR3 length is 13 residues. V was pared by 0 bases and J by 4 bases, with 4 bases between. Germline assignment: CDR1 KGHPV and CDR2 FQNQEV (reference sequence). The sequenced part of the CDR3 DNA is TGTGCCAGCAGTCTGTCGCAGAACCAGGCTCCGCTT. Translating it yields CASSLSQNQAPL. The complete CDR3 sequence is CASSLSQNQAPLF.

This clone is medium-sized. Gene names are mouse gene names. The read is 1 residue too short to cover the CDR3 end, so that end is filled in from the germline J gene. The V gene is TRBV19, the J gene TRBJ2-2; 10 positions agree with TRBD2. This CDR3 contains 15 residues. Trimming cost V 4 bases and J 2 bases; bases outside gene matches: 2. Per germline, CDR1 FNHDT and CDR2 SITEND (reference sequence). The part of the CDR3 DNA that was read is TGTGCCAGCAGTCCGGGACTGGGGAACACCGGGCAGCTCTAC. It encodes CASSPGLGNTGQLY. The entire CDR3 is CASSPGLGNTGQLYF.

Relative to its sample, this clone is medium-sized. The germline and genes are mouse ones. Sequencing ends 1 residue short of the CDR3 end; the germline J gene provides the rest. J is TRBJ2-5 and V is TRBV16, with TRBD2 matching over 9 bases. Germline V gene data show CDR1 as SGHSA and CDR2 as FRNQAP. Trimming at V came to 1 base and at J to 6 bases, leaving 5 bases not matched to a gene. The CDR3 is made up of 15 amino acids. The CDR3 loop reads CASSLVGGREDTQYF. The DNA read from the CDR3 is TGTGCAAGCAGCTTAGTGGGGGGGCGCGAGGACACCCAGTAC.

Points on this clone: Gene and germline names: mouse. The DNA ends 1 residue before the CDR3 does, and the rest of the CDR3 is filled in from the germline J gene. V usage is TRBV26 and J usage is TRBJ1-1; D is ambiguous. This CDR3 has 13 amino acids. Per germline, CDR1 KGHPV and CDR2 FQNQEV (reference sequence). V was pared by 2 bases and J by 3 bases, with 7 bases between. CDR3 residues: CASSLRRDTEVFF. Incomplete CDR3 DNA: TGTGCCAGCAGTCTGAGACGTGACACAGAAGTCTTC.

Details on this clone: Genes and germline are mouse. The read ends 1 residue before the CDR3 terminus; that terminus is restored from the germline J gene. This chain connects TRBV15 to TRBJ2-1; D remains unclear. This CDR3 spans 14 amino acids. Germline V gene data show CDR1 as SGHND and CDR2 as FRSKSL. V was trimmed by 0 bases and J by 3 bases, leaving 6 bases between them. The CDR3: CASSLAQVYAEQFF. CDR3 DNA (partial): TGTGCCAGCAGTTTAGCCCAGGTCTATGCTGAGCAGTTC.

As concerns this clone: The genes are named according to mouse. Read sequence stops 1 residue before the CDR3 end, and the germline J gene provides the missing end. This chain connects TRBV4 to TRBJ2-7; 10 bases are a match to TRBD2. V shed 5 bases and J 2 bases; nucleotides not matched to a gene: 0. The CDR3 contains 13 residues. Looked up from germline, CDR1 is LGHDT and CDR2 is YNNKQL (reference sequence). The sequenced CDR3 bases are TGTGCCAGCAGCGACTGGGGGGCCTATGAACAGTAC. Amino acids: CASSDWGAYEQY. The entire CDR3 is CASSDWGAYEQYF.

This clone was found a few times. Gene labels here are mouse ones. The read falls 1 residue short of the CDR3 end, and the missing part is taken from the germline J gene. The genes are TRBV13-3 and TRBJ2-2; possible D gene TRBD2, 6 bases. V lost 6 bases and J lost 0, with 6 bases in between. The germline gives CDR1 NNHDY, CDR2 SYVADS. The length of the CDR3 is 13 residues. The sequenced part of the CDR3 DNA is TGTGCCAGCAACTGGGCAAACACCGGGCAGCTCTAC. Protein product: CASNWANTGQLY. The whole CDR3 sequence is CASNWANTGQLYF.

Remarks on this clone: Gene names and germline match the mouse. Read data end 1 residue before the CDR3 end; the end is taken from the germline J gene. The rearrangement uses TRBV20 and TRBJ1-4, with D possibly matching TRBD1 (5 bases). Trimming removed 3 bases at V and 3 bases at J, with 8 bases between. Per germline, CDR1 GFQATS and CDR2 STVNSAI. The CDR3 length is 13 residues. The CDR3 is CGASGTANERLFF. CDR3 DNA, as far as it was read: TGTGGTGCTAGCGGGACGGCCAACGAAAGATTATTT.